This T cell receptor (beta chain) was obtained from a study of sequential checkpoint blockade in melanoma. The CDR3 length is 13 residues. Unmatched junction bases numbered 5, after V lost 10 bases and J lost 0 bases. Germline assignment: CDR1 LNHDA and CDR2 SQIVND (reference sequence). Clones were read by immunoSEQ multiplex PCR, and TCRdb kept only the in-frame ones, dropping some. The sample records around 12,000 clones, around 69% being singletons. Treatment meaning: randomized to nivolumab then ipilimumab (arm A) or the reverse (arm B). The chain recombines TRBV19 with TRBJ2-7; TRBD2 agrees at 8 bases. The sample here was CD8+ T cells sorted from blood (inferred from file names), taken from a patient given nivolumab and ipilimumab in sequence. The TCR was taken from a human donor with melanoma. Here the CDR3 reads CATRGASSYEQYF. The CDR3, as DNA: TGTGCCACGCGGGGGGCCTCCTCCTACGAGCAGTACTTC.